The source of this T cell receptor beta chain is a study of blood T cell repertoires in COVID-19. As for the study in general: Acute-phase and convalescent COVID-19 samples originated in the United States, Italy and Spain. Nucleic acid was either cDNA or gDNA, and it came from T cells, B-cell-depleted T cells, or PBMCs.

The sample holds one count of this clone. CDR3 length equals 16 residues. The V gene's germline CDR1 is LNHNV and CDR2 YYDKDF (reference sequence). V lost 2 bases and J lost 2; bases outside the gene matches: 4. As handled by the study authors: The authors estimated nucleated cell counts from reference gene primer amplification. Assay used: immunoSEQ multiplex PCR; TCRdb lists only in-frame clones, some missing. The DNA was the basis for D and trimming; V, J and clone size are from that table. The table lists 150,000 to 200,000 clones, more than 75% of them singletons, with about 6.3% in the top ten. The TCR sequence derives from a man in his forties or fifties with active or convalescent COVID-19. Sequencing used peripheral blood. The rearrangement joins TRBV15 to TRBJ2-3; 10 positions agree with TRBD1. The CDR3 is CATSRRDRGSTDTQYF. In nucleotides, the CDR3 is TGTGCCACCAGCAGAAGGGACAGGGGTTCCACAGATACGCAGTATTTT.